Listed below are T cell receptor beta chains from one sample, sequenced in a study of cytomegalovirus exposure and HLA in healthy donors. This table comes from immunoSEQ multiplex PCR, and its TCRdb copy is limited to in-frame clones, with some not included. The table lists 180,000 or so clones, roughly 79% of them singletons. The material sequenced was PBMCs. The source is a young woman in good health and CMV-seropositive. Both conserved end residues are part of each CDR3. Each record gives: J gene, D gene, V gene, CDR3 protein, CDR3 DNA. A D gene is named only where the DNA matches it firmly.

j_call: TRBJ1-2; d_call: NA; v_call: TRBV28; cdr3_aa: CASSSTGSYQANYGYTF; cdr3_nt: TGTGCCAGCAGCTCCACAGGATCCTACCAAGCTAACTATGGCTACACCTTC
j_call: TRBJ1-6; d_call: NA; v_call: TRBV5-5; cdr3_aa: CASSFGNMRYNSPLHF; cdr3_nt: TGTGCCAGCAGCTTCGGAAACATGCGGTATAATTCACCCCTCCACTTT
j_call: TRBJ2-7; d_call: NA; v_call: TRBV19; cdr3_aa: CASSNRQSYEQYF; cdr3_nt: TGTGCCAGTAGTAACAGACAGTCCTACGAGCAGTACTTC
j_call: TRBJ2-5; d_call: TRBD2; v_call: TRBV2; cdr3_aa: CASSRAGEETQYF; cdr3_nt: TGTGCCAGCAGCCGAGCGGGGGAAGAGACCCAGTACTTC
j_call: TRBJ2-1; d_call: NA; v_call: TRBV6-5; cdr3_aa: CASSYSLGFSYNEQFF; cdr3_nt: TGTGCCAGCAGTTACTCTCTCGGGTTCTCCTACAATGAGCAGTTCTTC
j_call: TRBJ1-2; d_call: NA; v_call: TRBV6-1; cdr3_aa: CASSEAGRNYGYTF; cdr3_nt: TGTGCCAGCAGTGAGGCTGGGCGAAACTATGGCTACACCTTC
j_call: TRBJ1-2; d_call: TRBD1; v_call: TRBV5-4; cdr3_aa: CASGPIKGASGYTF; cdr3_nt: TGTGCCAGCGGCCCGATAAAGGGGGCTAGTGGCTACACCTTC
j_call: TRBJ2-4; d_call: NA; v_call: TRBV6-4; cdr3_aa: CASSDSASNIQYF; cdr3_nt: TGTGCCAGCAGTGACTCGGCTAGCAACATTCAGTACTTC
j_call: TRBJ1-2; d_call: NA; v_call: TRBV7-8; cdr3_aa: CASSLSLNYGYTF; cdr3_nt: TGTGCCAGCAGCCTATCCCTTAACTATGGCTACACCTTC
j_call: TRBJ2-7; d_call: TRBD2; v_call: TRBV5-7; cdr3_aa: CASRKMTSRPYEQYF; cdr3_nt: TGTGCCAGCAGGAAAATGACTAGCCGGCCTTACGAGCAGTACTTC
j_call: TRBJ2-7; d_call: TRBD1; v_call: TRBV18; cdr3_aa: CASSPAGTGAYEQYF; cdr3_nt: TGTGCCAGCTCACCAGCCGGGACAGGGGCGTACGAGCAGTACTTC
j_call: TRBJ1-2; d_call: NA; v_call: TRBV7-2; cdr3_aa: CASSFGQENSYTF; cdr3_nt: TGTGCCAGCAGCTTTGGGCAGGAAAATAGCTACACCTTC
j_call: TRBJ1-2; d_call: TRBD1; v_call: TRBV19; cdr3_aa: CASSEGQAVRGYTF; cdr3_nt: TGTGCCAGTAGTGAAGGACAGGCGGTAAGGGGCTACACCTTC
j_call: TRBJ1-5; d_call: TRBD1; v_call: TRBV6-5; cdr3_aa: CASSPDRVAQPQHF; cdr3_nt: TGTGCCAGCAGTCCGGACAGGGTTGCTCAGCCCCAGCATTTT
j_call: TRBJ2-7; d_call: NA; v_call: TRBV30; cdr3_aa: CAWSYRDYEQYF; cdr3_nt: TGTGCCTGGAGTTACAGGGACTACGAGCAGTACTTC
j_call: TRBJ1-2; d_call: TRBD1; v_call: TRBV11-2; cdr3_aa: CASSLGQGLNYGYTF; cdr3_nt: TGTGCCAGCAGCTTGGGACAGGGGTTAAACTATGGCTACACCTTC
j_call: TRBJ2-1; d_call: NA; v_call: TRBV5-1; cdr3_aa: CASSLEDRRDEQFF; cdr3_nt: TGCGCCAGCAGCTTGGAGGACAGAAGGGATGAGCAGTTCTTC
j_call: TRBJ2-3; d_call: NA; v_call: TRBV7-9; cdr3_aa: CASSLLLEDTQYF; cdr3_nt: TGTGCCAGCAGCCTCTTATTGGAGGATACGCAGTATTTT
j_call: TRBJ1-2; d_call: TRBD1; v_call: TRBV27; cdr3_aa: CASSFLDREDGYTF; cdr3_nt: TGTGCCAGCAGTTTCCTCGACAGGGAAGATGGCTACACCTTC
j_call: TRBJ1-2; d_call: TRBD1; v_call: TRBV15; cdr3_aa: CATRDGTANYGYTF; cdr3_nt: TGTGCCACAAGAGATGGGACAGCTAACTATGGCTACACCTTC
j_call: TRBJ2-3; d_call: NA; v_call: TRBV7-3; cdr3_aa: CASSLGDFSTDTQYF; cdr3_nt: TGTGCCAGCAGCCTAGGGGATTTTAGCACAGATACGCAGTATTTT
j_call: TRBJ1-2; d_call: TRBD1; v_call: TRBV6-5; cdr3_aa: CASSSGDSVYGYTF; cdr3_nt: TGTGCCAGCAGCTCCGGGGACAGCGTCTATGGCTACACCTTC
j_call: TRBJ1-6; d_call: TRBD1; v_call: TRBV5-4; cdr3_aa: CASSPRDRDSSYNSPLHF; cdr3_nt: TGTGCCAGCAGCCCCCGGGACAGGGATAGCTCCTATAATTCACCCCTCCACTTT
j_call: TRBJ1-2; d_call: NA; v_call: TRBV5-5; cdr3_aa: CASSLLNSYGYTF; cdr3_nt: TGTGCCAGCAGCTTGCTCAACTCATATGGCTACACCTTC
j_call: TRBJ2-2; d_call: NA; v_call: TRBV11-2; cdr3_aa: CASSLWAGNTGELFF; cdr3_nt: TGTGCCAGCAGCTTATGGGCAGGGAACACCGGGGAGCTGTTTTTT
j_call: TRBJ2-7; d_call: TRBD2; v_call: TRBV5-8; cdr3_aa: CASSSLAGFDEQYF; cdr3_nt: TGTGCCAGCAGCTCCCTAGCGGGATTCGACGAGCAGTACTTC
j_call: TRBJ2-7; d_call: NA; v_call: TRBV4-1; cdr3_aa: CASSQVGGSYEQYF; cdr3_nt: TGCGCCAGCAGCCAAGTCGGGGGTAGCTACGAGCAGTACTTC